This TCR beta chain was documented in a study of identical twins. Study-level findings and limits: Models, which agreed with sharing between unrelated individuals, nonetheless underestimated the out-of-frame TCR alpha sharing seen in monozygotic twins. Those out-of-frame alpha sequences shared by twins showed an excess of low generation probability.

The donor group consisted entirely of healthy Caucasians. This clonotype was counted only a few times. Its specificity is unknown. With 5 bases removed from V and 9 bases from J, the gap between germline ends came to 17 bases. This CDR3 has 14 amino acids. Germline CDR1 and CDR2: MNHEY and SVGEGT. TCRdb reanalysed the 5' RACE reads using MiXCR and keeps one entry per CDR3 protein. The table lists under 500,000 distinct CDR3 sequences, around an eighth of them singletons, with approximately 1% in the top ten. In addition, the sample was reused for a study of yellow fever vaccine responses in identical twins.

This TCR was recovered from a woman younger than 35 in good health. The sample was CD4+ T cells sorted from blood. The chain recombines TRBV6-2 or TRBV6-3 with TRBJ2-1; perhaps TRBD1 as D (6 bases). For the CDR3, the DNA is TGTGCCAGCAGTGACCACACAGGGCTAGGTGAGCAGTTCTTC. Protein sequence: CASSDHTGLGEQFF.